This entry features one T cell receptor beta chain sequence. This clonotype was detected ten times or more. The antigen it binds to is not known. No base quality values were provided; no much bigger clone lies one nucleotide off. V is clipped by 2 bases and J by 4 bases, and the sequence between their germline boundaries is 14 bases long. The CDR3 sequence holds 15 residues, the cysteine and phenylalanine included. The DNA shown is the 45-base CDR3, in frame from base 1. CDR1 ENHRY and CDR2 SYGVKD are derived from the germline V gene. The sample belongs to a study of CD8 T cells in ankylosing spondylitis (dated by TCRdb to 2015 to 2018). About the study as a whole: T cell receptor beta repertoires were profiled in healthy donors and ankylosing spondylitis patients so that disease-linked TCR variants could be found. The whole study cohort included 95 to 130 healthy donors and 20 to 30 ankylosing spondylitis patients. Peripheral blood was sampled, and synovial fluid was also collected from ankylosing spondylitis patients. Summary of the overall study and its limitations: Some motif variants had previously been reported in the synovial fluid and blood of reactive arthritis patients, which suggests shared mechanisms of disease initiation. The disease-linked clones were reported to be significantly enriched in matched synovial fluid samples from ankylosing spondylitis patients. In peripheral blood, the disease-linked clones were found at relatively low frequencies and had a CD8+ phenotype. A TCR beta motif of seven or eight highly homologous amino acid variants appeared characteristic of blood from ankylosing spondylitis patients.

Sequencing used an Illumina HiSeq 2500. Quantitative 5'-RACE with molecular barcodes was used to prepare TCR beta libraries. The paper's processing steps were these. A new computational method based on a probabilistic model of VDJ rearrangement was used to identify disease-linked TCR variants. TCRdb redid the processing of the public reads, applying fastp at Q25 and MiXCR, and retained in-frame beta chains. Each entry is one CDR3 protein sequence, shown with its most common DNA and genes. The V and J calls were determined by TCRdb, not by the authors. For this sample there are hundreds of thousands of distinct CDR3 sequences; under 30% appear just once. The biggest ten clones account for 6.6% of the sample.

The clonotype comes from a male donor with ankylosing spondylitis or in good health (not recorded which). Sequenced: blood, either unsorted or a sorted T cell fraction (not recorded which). The sequence joins TRBV10-3 to TRBJ2-5, and the D gene may be TRBD1, 6 bases matching. CDR3 loop: CAISEGGASGETQYF. The nucleotide sequence is given as TGTGCCATCAGTGAGGGGGGCGCGTCGGGAGAGACCCAGTACTTC.